Listed here are 15 T cell receptor beta chains from one sample, sequenced in a study of blood T cell repertoires in COVID-19. Some clones are missing from TCRdb's copy, which holds only in-frame ones; the method was immunoSEQ multiplex PCR. This sample has tens of thousands of clones; less than 85% occur once, and the top ten carry approximately 14%. Material: peripheral blood. All receptors derive from a human donor in a cohort sampled during active COVID-19.

The genes are TRBV6-5 and TRBJ1-2; D gene unclear. The CDR3 runs 14 residues. The V and J ends lost 2 bases and 0 bases respectively, with 7 bases between them. CDR1 and CDR2 from the germline V gene are MNHEY and SVGAGI. The DNA for the CDR3 is TGTGCCAGCAGTTACAGGGAGACTAACTATGGCTACACCTTC. This encodes CASSYRETNYGYTF.

V usage is TRBV2 and J usage is TRBJ1-5, with D perhaps TRBD1 (5 bases). The germline V gene has CDR1 SNHLY and CDR2 FYNNEI. The CDR3 contains 15 residues. With 3 bases removed from V and 0 bases from J, the gap between germline ends came to 9 bases. The DNA of the CDR3 is TGTGCCAGCAGTGATGACAGAATTAGCAATCAGCCCCAGCATTTT. As protein: CASSDDRISNQPQHF.

V is TRBV5-6 and J is TRBJ1-2; weak D call: TRBD1 (5 bases). CDR3 length: 14 amino acids. Germline V gene lookup returns CDR1 SGHDT and CDR2 YYEEEE. V gave up 0 bases and J gave up 3 bases, with 9 bases separating them. The CDR3 DNA follows: TGTGCCAGCAGCTTGGGCAGGGAGGACTATGGCTACACCTTC. This encodes CASSLGREDYGYTF. Full variable domain (missing parts from reference TRBV5-6 and TRBJ1-2): DAGVTQSPTHLIKTRGQQVTLRCSPKSGHDTVSWYQQALGQGPQFIFQYYEEEERQRGNFPDRFSGHQFPNYSSELNVNALLLGDSALYLCASSLGREDYGYTFGSGTRLTVV.

A single count supports this clone. This chain uses TRBV18 with TRBJ2-1, with 10 nucleotides matching TRBD2. The length of the CDR3 is 16 residues. The germline V gene has CDR1 KGHSH and CDR2 LQKENI. Unmatched junction bases numbered 4, after V lost 1 base and J lost 4 bases. The CDR3 loop reads CASSPQLAGSYNEQFF. CDR3 nucleotides: TGTGCCAGCTCACCACAACTAGCGGGGTCGTACAATGAGCAGTTCTTC. Supplemented by reference TRBV18 and TRBJ2-1, the full variable domain reads NAGVMQNPRHLVRRRGQEARLRCSPMKGHSHVYWYRQLPEEGLKFMVYLQKENIIDESGMPKERFSAEFPKEGPSILRIQQVVRGDSAAYFCASSPQLAGSYNEQFFGPGTRLTVL.

CDR3 sequence reads: CASRSSVIYNEQFF. The CDR3 DNA follows: TGTGCCAGCAGGTCTAGCGTCATCTACAATGAGCAGTTCTTC. J is TRBJ2-1 and V is TRBV2, with a weak D call TRBD2 (6 bases). There are 14 residues in the CDR3. Germline V lookup: CDR1 SNHLY, CDR2 FYNNEI. V lost 6 bases and J lost 3, with 12 bases in between.

The rearrangement links TRBV7-9 to TRBJ2-1, with D perhaps TRBD1 (5 bases). Germline V gene sequence: CDR1 SEHNR, CDR2 FQNEAQ (reference sequence). Trimming cost V 5 bases and J 10 bases, with 9 bases left between them. The CDR3 loop spans 11 amino acids. CDR3: CASSQRTEQFF. The CDR3, as DNA: TGTGCCAGCAGCCAACGGACAGAGCAGTTCTTC.

V and J are TRBV28 and TRBJ2-7; D is perhaps TRBD1 (5 bases). CDR1 and CDR2 from the germline V gene are MDHEN and SYDVKM. The CDR3 consists of 12 residues. V lost 2 bases, J lost 4 bases, and 6 bases lay in between. The DNA of the CDR3 is TGTGCCAGCAGTTTAGCAGGGTACGAGCAGTACTTC. It is translated as CASSLAGYEQYF.

This clone was picked up a small number of times. The V gene is TRBV24-1, the J gene TRBJ2-3; tentatively, D is TRBD1 (5 bases). CDR1 and CDR2 (germline): KGHDR, SFDVKD. Trimming took 6 bases from V and 5 from J, leaving 11 bases between them. CDR3 length equals 13 residues. The CDR3 reads CATSRQGIDTQYF. In DNA, the CDR3 is TGTGCCACCAGTCGCCAGGGAATAGATACGCAGTATTTT.

This sequence joins TRBV19 and TRBJ1-6, with D hard to call. The CDR3 has 14 amino acids. Trimming pared 5 bases from V and 6 bases from J, leaving 11 bases between. In germline, CDR1 is LNHDA, CDR2 SQIVND (reference sequence). The chain's CDR3 is CASSYGNPNSPLHF. CDR3 DNA: TGTGCCAGTAGTTATGGCAATCCTAATTCACCCCTCCACTTT.

The chain combines TRBV19 with TRBJ2-7; 11 nucleotides agree with TRBD1. CDR1 LNHDA and CDR2 SQIVND come from the germline V gene (reference sequence). V gave up 8 bases and J gave up 3 bases; unmatched junction bases: 0. There are 12 residues in the CDR3. CDR3 DNA sequence: TGTGCCAGTGGGACAGGGGGCTACGAGCAGTACTTC. Translated: CASGTGGYEQYF.

This chain uses TRBV11-3 with TRBJ2-7; 8 nucleotides match TRBD1. The CDR3 is made up of 12 amino acids. V lost 5 bases to trimming and J lost 6 bases; unmatched junction nucleotides: 3. Per germline, CDR1 SGHNT and CDR2 YENEEA. The CDR3 DNA is TGTGCCAGCAGCGAAACAGGGGGCGAGCAGTACTTC. It yields the protein CASSETGGEQYF.

The rearrangement joins TRBV7-9 to TRBJ2-7, with D possibly matching TRBD2 (7 bases). Trimming stripped 8 bases from V and 6 bases from J, with 23 bases between. The CDR3 has 15 residues. CDR1 and CDR2 from the germline V gene are SEHNR and FQNEAQ (reference sequence). The CDR3 sequence is CASGLLGGAQGEQYF. In DNA, the CDR3 is TGTGCCAGCGGACTCTTAGGGGGGGCGCAGGGCGAGCAGTACTTC.

In this sample, this clone turned up once. The genes are TRBV9 and TRBJ2-3; a weak D match, TRBD2 (7 bases). The CDR3 totals 16 residues. Germline CDR1 is SGDLS and CDR2 is YYNGEE. Deletions cut 0 bases from V and 5 bases from J, with 16 bases between. The CDR3: CASSVGGGASRDTQYF. DNA for the CDR3: TGTGCCAGCAGCGTAGGAGGGGGGGCCTCCAGAGATACGCAGTATTTT.

In DNA, the CDR3 is TGCAGCGTTGAGGGGGGACCTTACGAGCAGTACTTC. Protein product: CSVEGGPYEQYF. The chain carries TRBV29-1 and TRBJ2-7, with D possibly TRBD2 on 6 matching bases. The V and J ends lost 3 bases and 4 bases respectively, with 10 bases between them. Germline V CDR1 and CDR2: SQVTM, ANQGSEA. The CDR3 consists of 12 residues.

This clone was picked up one time. The rearrangement links TRBV7-3 to TRBJ2-3, with 8 bases fitting TRBD1. Trimming took 0 bases from V and 5 from J; bases not matched to a gene: 4. Germline CDR1 reads SGHTA; CDR2 reads FQGTGA. This CDR3 contains 15 residues. The CDR3 loop is CASSLTGTGRDTQYF. The CDR3 DNA reads as TGTGCCAGCAGCTTAACCGGGACAGGACGAGATACGCAGTATTTT.